The present T cell receptor (beta chain) was sequenced within a study of T cell repertoires in cytomegalovirus infection. Whole-study context: Public TCR beta signatures marked donors with CMV infection and the matching HLA.

Germline CDR1 SQVTM, CDR2 ANQGSEA. The CDR3 extends over 13 amino acids. V lost 8 bases and J lost 3, with 15 bases in between. Study-wide results and limits: Pooled public TCR beta family frequency picked out CMV carriers with the relevant HLA.

TCRdb used MiXCR to reprocess the reads, holding one entry per CDR3 protein. The sample records 450,000 to 600,000 distinct CDR3 sequences, 25% to 35% being singletons. Only a few counts were recorded for this clonotype. Its antigen is still unknown. The chain joins TRBV29-1 to TRBJ2-3, with D perhaps TRBD1 (6 bases). The specimen was cultured PBMCs, collected from culture after CMV antigen stimulation. This TCR was sampled from a human donor in good health (CMV status not recorded). Some clones in this sample may be carry-over from other donors' samples. The DNA of the CDR3 is TGCAGCTTCGAACAGGGTAGGACAGATACGCAGTATTTT. Translated, it gives CSFEQGRTDTQYF.